This T cell receptor beta chain was profiled in a study of blood T cell repertoires in COVID-19 (dated by TCRdb to 2018 to 2021). As for the study more broadly: Collaborator samples came from the United States, Italy and Spain and covered acute and convalescent phases of COVID-19. The prospective study material was composed of cDNA or gDNA derived from T cells, B-cell-depleted T cells, or PBMCs. Subjects who had been exposed to COVID-19, were actively infected with it, or had recovered from it provided the deeply sampled blood TCRbeta repertoires that made up the dataset. A freely available public database, intended as a resource for researchers studying the immune response to SARS-CoV-2, is where the repertoires were released. Samples were obtained from the ongoing ImmuneRACE study (first 160 participants) and from 950 to 1,500 subjects provided by 6 global collaborators. Sample metadata almost always included a de-identified subject ID, COVID-19 status, age in years and sex. Where available, HLA class I and class II types were taken from metadata supplied by the sample provider and were not determined by assay-based typing.

Turning to this clone: The antigen this receptor binds is unknown. One base away there is no much larger clone; base qualities are not given.

Collaborating institutions collected whole blood in K2EDTA tubes following their own protocols. For TCRbeta analysis, collaborator samples were shipped as frozen whole blood, as isolated PBMCs, or as DNA extracted from either sample type. The germline V gene provides CDR1 KGHSH and CDR2 LQKENI. V is trimmed back by 6 bases and J by 7 bases, and the junction contains 11 bases that no gene match accounts for. From cysteine to phenylalanine, the CDR3 is 14 amino acids long. The DNA shown is the 42-base CDR3, in frame from base 1. The immunoSEQ Assay, a bias-controlled multiplex PCR, was used to amplify TCRbeta CDR3 regions from genomic DNA. In the source study's methods: The number of nucleated cells in each sample was estimated by amplification of reference gene primers within the assay. To quantify the absolute abundance of each unique TCRbeta CDR3 rearrangement, sequence reads were collapsed and filtered. For each sample, productive Simpson clonality was calculated as the square root of Simpson's diversity index across productive rearrangements. TCRdb took this table from immuneACCESS and kept in-frame rearrangements with V and J called. Such tables lack part of the clones; where checked against another copy, unresolved V genes explain under half of the gap, and the rest is unexplained. That table furnishes V, J and clone size, whereas the DNA furnished D and trimming. This sample lists about 150,000 clones; approximately 80% were detected once. Jointly, the top ten make up almost 8.5% of the sample.

What the study reported, not specific to this receptor: How much clinical and demographic metadata was included differed by source and by participant, and the metadata was provided uncurated.

In this chain, TRBV18 is recombined with TRBJ1-1; 7 middle bases align to TRBD1. The source material was peripheral blood. This receptor was taken from a woman aged 60-75 years with active or convalescent COVID-19. CDR3 sequence: CASSLSRDRVEAFF. In nucleotide form, the sequence is TGTGCCAGCTCTCTCTCTCGGGACAGAGTTGAAGCTTTCTTT.